What follows describes a single TCR beta chain. V was cut by 4 bases and J by 2 bases, with 8 bases left in between. The CDR3 totals 13 residues. The V gene's germline CDR1 is KGHSH and CDR2 LQKENI. The data stem from a study of control samples from healthy donors and cancer patients. The method was immunoSEQ multiplex PCR; TCRdb's version includes in-frame clones alone and lacks a portion of them. The sample lists 80,000 or so clones, 85% to 90% occurring once. Sequenced sample: blood. The receptor's source is a man over 45 in good health. The J gene is TRBJ2-5, the V gene TRBV18; D may match TRBD1 or TRBD2 (5 bases each). For the CDR3, the DNA is TGTGCCAGCTCACGAGGGGCGCAAGAGACCCAGTACTTC. It codes for CASSRGAQETQYF.